What follows is one T cell receptor (beta chain) and its context. Its antigen remains unknown. The source of the sample is a study of cytomegalovirus exposure and HLA in healthy donors. In the PCR, 60 Vbeta and 13 Jbeta primers were used. The assay was immunoSEQ multiplex PCR, and TCRdb's table has in-frame clones only and misses some. This table holds some 95,000 clones, 78% found once. Study-wide points: For most TCR beta V segments, an earlier analysis put the productive rate at about 90% or about 30% of the time. With high specificity and sensitivity, the classifier reportedly diagnosed cytomegalovirus status. Most sequenced TCRs were rare (though some public TCRs occurred in many donors).

V was clipped by 10 bases and J by 8 bases; unmatched bases: 17. This CDR3 has 15 residues. CDR1 is LNHDA, CDR2 SQIVND, per germline (reference sequence). The clonotype originates from a woman between 40 and 55 years old in good health and CMV-seropositive. This rearrangement joins TRBV19 to TRBJ2-3, with TRBD2 identical over 8 bases. The sample comprised PBMCs. The chain's CDR3 is CATRTSIAGTGTQYF. The CDR3 region has the DNA TGTGCCACCCGAACGTCAATAGCGGGAACCGGTACGCAGTATTTT.